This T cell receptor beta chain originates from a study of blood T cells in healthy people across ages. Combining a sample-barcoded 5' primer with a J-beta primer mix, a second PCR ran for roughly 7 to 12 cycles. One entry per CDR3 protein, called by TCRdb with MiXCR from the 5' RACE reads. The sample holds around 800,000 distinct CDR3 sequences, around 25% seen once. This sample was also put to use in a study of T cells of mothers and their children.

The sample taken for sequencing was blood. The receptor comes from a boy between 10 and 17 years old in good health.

The CDR3 loop is CASSVGGTWTGENTEAFF. CDR3 DNA: TGTGCCAGCAGCGTGGGGGGTACGTGGACAGGGGAGAACACTGAAGCTTTCTTT. The chain employs TRBV9 and TRBJ1-1; 9 positions agree with TRBD1. From germline, CDR1 is SGDLS and CDR2 YYNGEE. This CDR3 contains 18 residues. The V gene end was trimmed by 2 bases and the J gene end by 1 base; junction bases not matched to a gene: 12.